These 16 T cell receptor beta chains share one sample of origin, sequenced in a study of T-cell reconstitution after alpha-beta-depleted transplantation in children. TCRbeta library preparation incorporated unique molecular identifiers. One entry per CDR3 protein results from TCRdb running MiXCR on the PCR reads. The sample contains a few hundred thousand distinct CDR3 sequences, about 9.5% of which appear only once. The starting material was PBMCs from the stem cell graft donor, obtained from the stem cell graft. These receptors all stem from a human donor who donated a stem cell graft to a child with acute lymphoblastic leukemia.

This clonotype occurred many times. J is TRBJ2-7 and V is TRBV7-2; D is ambiguous. CDR1 and CDR2 (germline): SGHTA, FQGNSA. The CDR3 contains 14 residues. V was trimmed by 3 bases and J by 3 bases, leaving 12 bases between them. CDR3 sequence reads: CASSFKNGNYEQYF. The CDR3, as DNA: TGTGCCAGCAGCTTTAAAAACGGCAACTACGAGCAGTACTTC.

This clonotype has only a few counts. The gene calls are TRBV29-1 and TRBJ1-4; D is uncertain. This CDR3 has 13 amino acids. Germline V gene sequence: CDR1 SQVTM, CDR2 ANQGSEA. V was trimmed by 6 bases and J by 8 bases, leaving 16 bases between them. This CDR3 is CSVLGLQREKLFF. CDR3 nucleotides: TGCAGCGTATTGGGTCTACAGCGGGAAAAACTGTTTTTT.

This clonotype was recorded a few times. The chain combines TRBV18 with TRBJ2-2; D is perhaps TRBD1 (6 bases). Between the trimmed V and J ends, which lost 1 base and 0 bases, there was a span of 12 bases. This CDR3 contains 17 residues. CDR1 and CDR2 from the germline V gene are KGHSH and LQKENI. The CDR3: CASSPQGVAANTGELFF. The CDR3 nucleotides are TGTGCCAGCTCACCACAGGGGGTGGCCGCGAACACCGGGGAGCTGTTTTTT.

A few counts support this clonotype. V and J are TRBV11-2 and TRBJ2-3; D possibly matches TRBD1 or TRBD2 (5 bases each). The CDR3 is 11 amino acids. Germline CDR1 SGHAT, CDR2 FQNNGV. The V end lost 5 bases, the J end lost 6 bases, and 6 bases lay between the germline ends. In DNA form, the CDR3 reads TGTGCCAGCAGCGAGGGGGATACGCAGTATTTT. Translation gives CASSEGDTQYF.

This clonotype was seen only a few times. The junction shows a germline mismatch at one end, possibly a read error. The J gene is TRBJ2-3, the V gene TRBV20-1, with 10 bases lining up with TRBD2. CDR1 and CDR2 (germline): DFQATT, SNEGSKA (reference sequence). The CDR3 sequence is 15 residues long. The CDR3 here is CSARELSGGVDTQYF. Written as DNA, the CDR3 is TGCAGTGCTAGAGAGTTGAGCGGGGGGGTAGATACGCAGTACTTT.

This clonotype was found a few times. V is TRBV27 and J is TRBJ2-7; D is perhaps TRBD1 (5 bases). Trimming stripped 0 bases from V and 6 bases from J, with 15 bases between. CDR1 is MNHEY and CDR2 is SMNVEV in the germline V gene (reference sequence). The CDR3 is made up of 15 amino acids. The CDR3 protein is CASSLSQRGTSEQYF. In nucleotides, the CDR3 is TGTGCCAGCAGTTTATCGCAAAGGGGTACGAGCGAGCAGTACTTC.

This sequence joins TRBV7-9 and TRBJ2-5; 9 bases are shared with TRBD1. J was trimmed by 5 bases and V by 4 bases; bases with no gene match: 8. Germline assignment: CDR1 SEHNR and CDR2 FQNEAQ (reference sequence). This CDR3 has 15 amino acids. In DNA, the CDR3 is TGTGCCAGCAGCTCCGCTGACAGGGGGAGGGAGACCCAGTACTTC. Protein product: CASSSADRGRETQYF.

The table lists this clonotype with a few counts. The CDR3 reads CASSGELWYGYTF. Written as DNA, the CDR3 is TGTGCCAGCAGTGGAGAGCTTTGGTATGGCTACACCTTC. V and J are TRBV6-1 and TRBJ1-2; D is unclear. This CDR3 has 13 residues. The ends were cut back, 4 bases at V and 5 bases at J, with 11 bases in the middle. Germline CDR1 is MNHNS and CDR2 is SASEGT.

This clonotype was counted a few times. V gene TRBV3-1 combines with J gene TRBJ2-2; D uncertain. The V end lost 4 bases, the J end lost 5 bases, and 11 bases lay between the germline ends. The CDR3 is 14 amino acids. CDR1 and CDR2 from the germline V gene are LGHDT and YNNKEL (reference sequence). CDR3 region: CASSRLSSTGELFF. For the CDR3, the DNA is TGTGCCAGCAGCCGGCTTTCGAGTACCGGGGAGCTGTTTTTT.

In its sample, this clonotype was seen many times. J is TRBJ1-4 and V is TRBV3-1, with unresolved D. The CDR3 consists of 14 residues. Germline-derived CDR1 and CDR2 are LGHDT and YNNKEL (reference sequence). Trimming shortened V by 3 bases and J by 5 bases, and 10 bases separated the two germline ends. CDR3 nucleotide sequence: TGTGCCAGCAGCCACGTGGACGGAAATGAAAAACTGTTTTTT. This codes for CASSHVDGNEKLFF.

This chain links TRBV19 with TRBJ1-5; D might be TRBD1 (6 bases). In germline, CDR1 is LNHDA, CDR2 SQIVND (reference sequence). The germline V and J ends were trimmed by 4 bases and 2 bases, with 9 bases remaining between them. The length of the CDR3 is 14 residues. Here the CDR3 DNA reads TGTGCCAGTAGTACGACAGGTGGCAATCAGCCCCAGCATTTT. It encodes CASSTTGGNQPQHF.

V and J are TRBV4-3 and TRBJ1-2; unclear D gene. Trimming removed 3 bases from V and 2 bases from J, with 7 bases in between. CDR3 length: 13 amino acids. Germline-derived CDR1 and CDR2 are LGHNA and YSLEER. The DNA for the CDR3 is TGCGCCAGCAGCCAGTTTGGGAACTATGGCTACACCTTC. Translated: CASSQFGNYGYTF.

Only a few counts were recorded for this clonotype. The chain employs TRBV13 and TRBJ2-3, with TRBD2 matching over 15 bases. The CDR3 consists of 17 residues. CDR1 is PRHDT, CDR2 FYEKMQ, per germline (reference sequence). V gave up 4 bases and J gave up 3 bases; unmatched junction bases: 5. In nucleotides, the CDR3 is TGTGCCAGCAGCTCCGGGGGACTAGCGGGGGGTACAGATACGCAGTATTTT. Its translation is CASSSGGLAGGTDTQYF.

CDR3 in DNA: TGTGCCAGCAGCCAACCGGGACTAGCGGGGGGAGGCGGTGAGCAGTTCTTC. This gives the protein CASSQPGLAGGGGEQFF. The V and J genes are TRBV4-2 and TRBJ2-1; 15 bases align to TRBD2. CDR1 is LGHNA, CDR2 YNFKEQ, per germline. The ends lost 2 bases at V and 9 bases at J; junction bases unmatched: 8. The CDR3 contains 17 residues.

The chain links TRBV5-1 to TRBJ2-2, with D unresolved. CDR3 length equals 16 residues. V dropped 0 bases and J dropped 6 bases, with 15 bases sitting between them. Germline loops: CDR1 SGHRS, CDR2 YFSETQ. The CDR3: CASSLVARRWPGELFF. Here the CDR3 DNA reads TGCGCCAGCAGCTTGGTTGCCAGAAGGTGGCCCGGGGAGCTGTTTTTT.

The chain is built from TRBV11-1 and TRBJ2-1; TRBD1 aligns across 7 bases. With 5 bases clipped from V and 6 bases from J, the junction kept 10 bases outside the gene matches. The CDR3 spans 15 residues. CDR1 is SGHAT and CDR2 is FQDESV in the germline V gene (reference sequence). For the CDR3, the DNA is TGTGCCAGCAGCCCCGGACAGGAAACTTCCAATGAGCAGTTCTTC. It translates to CASSPGQETSNEQFF.